A single T cell receptor (beta chain) is shown here with its context. Its target is unknown. This record belongs to a study of cytomegalovirus exposure and HLA in healthy donors. Study at large: A preliminary data release comprised tens of millions of unique TCRs obtained from HLA-typed donors. General study findings and limits: The likely origin of a cluster of highly shared sequence variants was a sequencing artifact. Later analysis associated a missense DCLRE1C variant with TCR beta V- and J-gene trimming.

The study ran its PCR with 60 Vbeta and 13 Jbeta primers. Only in-frame clones appear in the TCRdb table, and some are missing; sequencing was by immunoSEQ multiplex PCR. Here the sample spans about 57,000 clones, approximately 80% being singletons. Germline V gene data show CDR1 as SEHNR and CDR2 as FQNEAQ (reference sequence). The length of the CDR3 is 16 residues. V lost 0 bases, J lost 4 bases, and 2 bases stayed unmatched. V gene TRBV7-9 combines with J gene TRBJ1-4; 10 nucleotides line up with TRBD1. This receptor was identified in a man aged 30-40 years in good health and CMV-seronegative. Sequencing input: PBMCs. The CDR3 bases are TGTGCCAGCAGCTTAGCGACAGGGGGCCATAATGAAAAACTGTTTTTT. Protein product: CASSLATGGHNEKLFF.